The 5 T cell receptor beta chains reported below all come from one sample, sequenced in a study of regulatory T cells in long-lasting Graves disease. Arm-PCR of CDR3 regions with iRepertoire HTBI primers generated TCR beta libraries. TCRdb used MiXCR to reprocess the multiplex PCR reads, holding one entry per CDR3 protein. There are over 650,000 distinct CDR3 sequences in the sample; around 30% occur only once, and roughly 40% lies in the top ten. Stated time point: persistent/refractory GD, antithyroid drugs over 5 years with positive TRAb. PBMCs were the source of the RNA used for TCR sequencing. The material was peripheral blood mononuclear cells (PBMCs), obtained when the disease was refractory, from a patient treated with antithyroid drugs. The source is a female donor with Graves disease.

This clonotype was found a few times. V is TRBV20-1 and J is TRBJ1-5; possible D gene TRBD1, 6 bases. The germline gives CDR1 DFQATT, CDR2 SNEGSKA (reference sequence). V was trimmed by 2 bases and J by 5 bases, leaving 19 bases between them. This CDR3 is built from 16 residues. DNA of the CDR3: TGCAGTGCTAGACTCTCGTGGGGGCTGCCCGATCAGCCCCAGCATTTT. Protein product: CSARLSWGLPDQPQHF.

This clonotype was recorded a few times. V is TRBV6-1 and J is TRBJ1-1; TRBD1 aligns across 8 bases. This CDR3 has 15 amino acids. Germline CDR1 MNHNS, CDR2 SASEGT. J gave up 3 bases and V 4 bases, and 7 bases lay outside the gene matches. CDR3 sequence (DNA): TGTGCCAGCAGTGCAGGGGGCCTTAGGGACACTGAAGCTTTCTTT. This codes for CASSAGGLRDTEAFF.

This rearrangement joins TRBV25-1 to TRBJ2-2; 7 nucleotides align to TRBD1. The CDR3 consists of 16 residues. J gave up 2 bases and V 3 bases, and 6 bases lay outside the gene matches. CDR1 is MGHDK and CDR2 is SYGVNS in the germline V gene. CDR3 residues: CASSDQDRDNTGELFF. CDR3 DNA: TGTGCCAGCAGTGACCAAGACAGGGATAACACCGGGGAGCTGTTTTTT. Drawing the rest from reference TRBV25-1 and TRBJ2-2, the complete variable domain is EADIYQTPRYLVIGTGKKITLECSQTMGHDKMYWYQQDPGMELHLIHYSYGVNSTEKGDLSSESTVSRIRTEHFPLTLESARPSHTSQYLCASSDQDRDNTGELFFGEGSRLTVL.

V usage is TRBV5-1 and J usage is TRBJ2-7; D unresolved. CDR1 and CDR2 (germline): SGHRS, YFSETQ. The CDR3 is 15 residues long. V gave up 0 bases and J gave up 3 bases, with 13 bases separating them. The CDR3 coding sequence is TGCGCCAGCAGCTTGGGACCCCGGCGAAACTACGAGCAGTACTTC. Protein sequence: CASSLGPRRNYEQYF.

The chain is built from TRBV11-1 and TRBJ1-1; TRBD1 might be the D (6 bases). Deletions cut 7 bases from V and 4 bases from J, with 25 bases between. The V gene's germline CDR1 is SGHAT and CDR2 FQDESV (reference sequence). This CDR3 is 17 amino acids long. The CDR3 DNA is TGTGCCAGCACCAATGCCCGGGGGGGCCGAGAAGTCACTGAAGCTTTCTTT. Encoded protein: CASTNARGGREVTEAFF.